The 24 T cell receptor beta chains below all came from one sample that was sequenced in a study of T cells in Graves' hyperthyroidism and ophthalmopathy. RNA transcripts provided the source from which TCR beta CDR3 regions were amplified. With the HTBI primer set, the TCR CDR3 went through a first round of RT-PCR. Each CDR3 protein gets one entry after TCRdb re-called the multiplex PCR reads with MiXCR. The sample records about 290,000 distinct CDR3 sequences, approximately 13% being singletons. Material: blood. These receptors came from a woman aged 40 to 49 with Graves' hyperthyroidism.

This chain connects TRBV5-8 to TRBJ2-1; 8 bases align to TRBD1. The CDR3 totals 15 residues. Looked up from germline, CDR1 is SGHTS and CDR2 is YDEGEE. V dropped 3 bases and J dropped 3; count of bases not matched to a gene: 5. Written as DNA, the CDR3 is TGTGCCAGCAGCTCTGGACAGGGACTCTACAATGAGCAGTTCTTC. The encoded protein is CASSSGQGLYNEQFF.

The sample holds many counts of this clonotype. This chain uses TRBV9 with TRBJ1-2; D remains unclear. V was shortened by 3 bases and J by 4 bases, with 16 bases between the two germline ends. Germline V gives CDR1 SGDLS, CDR2 YYNGEE. The CDR3 contains 15 residues. CDR3 region: CASSALPGGVYGYTF. CDR3 DNA sequence: TGTGCCAGCAGCGCGCTCCCCGGTGGGGTCTATGGCTACACCTTC.

There are many counts of this clonotype. The chain has TRBV11-2 and TRBJ2-2, with D tentatively TRBD1 (6 bases). The CDR3 runs 15 residues. Per the germline V gene, CDR1 is SGHAT and CDR2 is FQNNGV. V gave up 5 bases and J gave up 1 base, with 11 bases separating them. CDR3 loop: CASSLRGKNTGELFF. The CDR3 region has the DNA TGTGCCAGCAGCCTTAGGGGGAAGAACACCGGGGAGCTGTTTTTT.

This clonotype was seen a handful of times. This sequence joins TRBV29-1 and TRBJ1-1; maybe TRBD1 (6 bases). With 4 bases removed from V and 0 bases from J, the gap between germline ends came to 12 bases. Per germline, CDR1 SQVTM and CDR2 ANQGSEA. The CDR3 is 14 residues long. CDR3 nucleotide sequence: TGCAGCGTTGTGAGGACAGCCATGAACACTGAAGCTTTCTTT. Translation: CSVVRTAMNTEAFF.

This clonotype was seen many times. The J gene is TRBJ2-7, the V gene TRBV6-1, with 8 bases fitting TRBD1. The CDR3 sequence is 16 residues long. Trimming cost V 3 bases and J 5 bases; bases outside gene matches: 12. CDR1 MNHNS and CDR2 SASEGT come from the germline V gene. The CDR3 spells CASSDEVDRASDEQYF. As DNA, the CDR3 is TGTGCCAGCAGTGACGAAGTGGACAGGGCTTCGGACGAGCAGTACTTC.

This clonotype came up many times. The gene calls are TRBV11-2 and TRBJ1-3, with D uncertain. The germline V gene has CDR1 SGHAT and CDR2 FQNNGV. V shed 7 bases and J shed 0 bases, with 16 bases lying between them. The CDR3 sequence is 16 residues long. CDR3 protein: CASTTVLANSGNTIYF. The CDR3 nucleotides are TGTGCCAGCACTACAGTGTTGGCTAACTCTGGAAACACCATATATTTT.

This clonotype was observed a few times. This rearrangement joins TRBV14 to TRBJ1-1; D gene ambiguous. CDR1 is SGHDN, CDR2 FVKESK, per germline. The V end was cut by 1 base, the J end by 1 base, with 19 bases between. The CDR3 is 18 residues long. In nucleotides, the CDR3 is TGTGCCAGCAGCCAAGCCAACGCTGTTGGGGAGGGGAACACTGAAGCTTTCTTT. Translated, it gives CASSQANAVGEGNTEAFF.

This clonotype was counted between two and nine times. This sequence joins TRBV12-3 or TRBV12-4 and TRBJ1-3; no clear D. Trimming pared 6 bases from V and 3 bases from J, leaving 6 bases between. The CDR3 loop spans 12 amino acids. CDR3 DNA: TGTGCCAGCAGAATCGTTGGAAACACCATATATTTT. Its protein product is CASRIVGNTIYF.

This clonotype appeared many times. J is TRBJ2-3 and V is TRBV20-1; TRBD2 might be the D (5 bases). Trimming took off 6 bases at V and 6 bases at J, with 16 bases between the two ends. The CDR3 consists of 13 residues. Germline V lookup: CDR1 DFQATT, CDR2 SNEGSKA (reference sequence). Here the CDR3 reads CSAFGSGPDTQYF. In nucleotides, the CDR3 is TGCAGTGCCTTTGGCAGCGGACCCGATACGCAGTATTTT.

The chain has TRBV7-2 and TRBJ2-1; D remains unclear. From germline, CDR1 is SGHTA and CDR2 FQGNSA. V shed 0 bases and J shed 13 bases, with 31 bases lying between them. This CDR3 comprises 19 residues. DNA of the CDR3: TGTGCCAGCAGCTTAGCGCTAAAGGGCCCTAGAGGCACGCCCCCTCAACAGTTCTTC. Translating it yields CASSLALKGPRGTPPQQFF.

This chain joins TRBV24-1 and TRBJ1-3, with D maybe TRBD1 (6 bases). This CDR3 contains 15 residues. The germline V gene has CDR1 KGHDR and CDR2 SFDVKD. V shed 4 bases and J shed 0 bases, with 9 bases lying between them. Here the CDR3 DNA reads TGTGCCACCAGTGACCCGACAGGCTCTGGAAACACCATATATTTT. Translated: CATSDPTGSGNTIYF.

This clonotype was counted many times. V gene TRBV7-8 combines with J gene TRBJ1-6; TRBD1 agrees at 9 bases. Germline-derived CDR1 and CDR2 are SGHVS and FQNEAQ. CDR3 size: 15 residues. Losses at the gene ends were 3 bases for V and 10 bases for J; bases not matched to a gene: 7. This chain's CDR3 is CASSLPRDRVSPLHF. DNA for the CDR3: TGTGCCAGCAGCTTGCCCCGGGACAGGGTATCACCCCTCCACTTT.

This clonotype was detected only a few times. This rearrangement joins TRBV2 to TRBJ1-4; D is unresolved. The V and J ends lost 6 bases and 5 bases respectively, with 10 bases between them. The CDR3 has 13 residues. CDR1 SNHLY and CDR2 FYNNEI come from the germline V gene. CDR3 sequence: CASRRIHNEKLFF. The CDR3 DNA reads as TGTGCCAGCAGACGCATCCACAATGAAAAACTGTTTTTT.

The V gene is TRBV6-5, the J gene TRBJ2-7; 11 bases match TRBD2. The CDR3 is made up of 16 amino acids. The trim removed 2 bases at V and 0 bases at J, leaving 3 bases unmatched. CDR1 MNHEY and CDR2 SVGAGI come from the germline V gene. The CDR3 DNA sequence: TGTGCCAGCAGTTACCCGACTAGCGGGAACTCCTACGAGCAGTACTTC. Amino acids: CASSYPTSGNSYEQYF.

This clonotype was counted many times. The gene calls are TRBV2 and TRBJ2-3, with 13 nucleotides matching TRBD2. V shed 6 bases and J 2 bases; nucleotides not matched to a gene: 5. The CDR3 totals 16 residues. CDR1 is SNHLY and CDR2 is FYNNEI in the germline V gene. CDR3: CASSEGLAGYTDTQYF. CDR3 nucleotides: TGTGCCAGCAGCGAGGGACTAGCGGGGTACACAGATACGCAGTATTTT.

V gene TRBV6-2 or TRBV6-3 combines with J gene TRBJ2-1; 7 nucleotides agree with TRBD2. CDR1 MNHEY and CDR2 SVGEGT come from the germline V gene. The CDR3 totals 16 residues. Trimming cost V 6 bases and J 1 base; bases outside gene matches: 9. The CDR3 DNA is TGTGCCAGCAGCCCTGGCGGGAGTGTATCCTACAATGAGCAGTTCTTC. This gives the protein CASSPGGSVSYNEQFF.

This clonotype has at least ten counts. This rearrangement joins TRBV28 to TRBJ2-7; D perhaps matches TRBD1 (6 bases). CDR1 and CDR2 from the germline V gene are MDHEN and SYDVKM. Trimming left V 2 bases short and J 7 bases short, with 9 bases between. The CDR3 is 12 residues long. The CDR3 DNA reads as TGTGCCAGCAGTTTAGTAGACAGGGAGCAGTACTTC. Protein: CASSLVDREQYF. The full variable domain, rest sourced from reference TRBV28 and TRBJ2-7, is DVKVTQSSRYLVKRTGEKVFLECVQDMDHENMFWYRQDPGLGLRLIYFSYDVKMKEKGDIPEGYSVSREKKERFSLILESASTNQTSMYLCASSLVDREQYFGPGTRLTVT.

V is TRBV7-2 and J is TRBJ1-1; D call uncertain. Germline lookup yields CDR1 SGHTA and CDR2 FQGNSA. With 3 bases removed from V and 11 bases from J, the gap between germline ends came to 13 bases. This CDR3 has 12 amino acids. CDR3: CASSFWSVEAFF. For the CDR3, the DNA is TGTGCCAGCAGCTTTTGGAGCGTGGAGGCTTTCTTT.

This chain links TRBV7-8 with TRBJ2-1; 8 bases match TRBD2. This CDR3 region has 15 residues. The junction had 8 bases not matched to a gene; V was cut back by 6 bases and J by 4 bases. Germline CDR1 is SGHVS and CDR2 is FQNEAQ. Here the CDR3 DNA reads TGTGCCAGCAGAAGTACTAGCGGCAAATACAATGAGCAGTTCTTC. Its protein product is CASRSTSGKYNEQFF.

The chain recombines TRBV24-1 with TRBJ2-2; D might be TRBD2 (5 bases). CDR3 length equals 17 residues. Germline CDR1 reads KGHDR; CDR2 reads SFDVKD. V was shortened by 1 base and J by 0 bases, with 11 bases between the two germline ends. CDR3 region: CATSDFGRGSNTGELFF. The CDR3 DNA reads as TGTGCCACCAGTGATTTTGGCCGAGGGTCGAACACCGGGGAGCTGTTTTTT.

This chain uses TRBV9 with TRBJ2-7, with a weak D call TRBD2 (6 bases). Germline loops: CDR1 SGDLS, CDR2 YYNGEE. V shed 0 bases and J shed 3 bases, with 13 bases lying between them. The CDR3 consists of 15 residues. CDR3 amino acids: CASSVGPGGSYEQYF. DNA for the CDR3: TGTGCCAGCAGCGTAGGACCCGGGGGTAGCTACGAGCAGTACTTC.

The table lists this clonotype with a few counts. The genes are TRBV30 and TRBJ1-1; no definite D call. Germline values: CDR1 GTSNPN, CDR2 SVGIG (reference sequence). The CDR3 has 12 amino acids. V was cut by 5 bases and J by 7 bases, with 14 bases left in between. This CDR3 reads CAWGQGPLEAFF. CDR3 DNA sequence: TGTGCCTGGGGGCAAGGACCCCTTGAAGCTTTCTTT.

There are a few counts of this clonotype. This chain joins TRBV20-1 and TRBJ2-7, with 11 bases fitting TRBD1. Germline V gene sequence: CDR1 DFQATT, CDR2 SNEGSKA (reference sequence). This CDR3 is 14 amino acids long. V trimming: 8 bases; J trimming: 0 bases; junction bases outside the gene matches: 6. CDR3 nucleotides: TGCAGTACCCGGACAGGGGGCCCCTCCTACGAGCAGTACTTC. This codes for CSTRTGGPSYEQYF.

V gene TRBV13 combines with J gene TRBJ2-4, with D possibly being TRBD1 or TRBD2 (5 bases each). The germline V gene has CDR1 PRHDT and CDR2 FYEKMQ (reference sequence). The CDR3 spans 15 residues. The V and J ends lost 5 bases and 8 bases respectively, with 19 bases between them. The CDR3 is CASSPTGTRRDIQYF. The CDR3 DNA follows: TGTGCCAGCAGCCCGACCGGGACCCGCAGGGACATTCAGTACTTC.